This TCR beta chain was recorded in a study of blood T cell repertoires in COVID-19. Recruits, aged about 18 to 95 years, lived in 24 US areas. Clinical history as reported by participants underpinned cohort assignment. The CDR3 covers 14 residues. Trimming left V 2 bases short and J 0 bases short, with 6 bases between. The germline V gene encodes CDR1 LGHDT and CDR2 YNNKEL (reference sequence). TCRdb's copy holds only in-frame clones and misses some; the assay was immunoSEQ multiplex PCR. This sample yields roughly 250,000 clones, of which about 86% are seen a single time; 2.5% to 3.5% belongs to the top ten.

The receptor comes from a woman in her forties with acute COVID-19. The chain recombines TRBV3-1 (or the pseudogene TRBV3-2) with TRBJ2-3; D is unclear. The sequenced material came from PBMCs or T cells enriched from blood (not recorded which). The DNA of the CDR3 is TGTGCCAGCAGCCAAAGCATGAGCACAGATACGCAGTATTTT. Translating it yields CASSQSMSTDTQYF.